This TCR beta chain was sequenced during a study of blood T cell repertoires in COVID-19. The V end was cut by 1 base, the J end by 4 bases, with 10 bases between. The CDR3 is made up of 15 amino acids. CDR1 MGHRA and CDR2 YSYEKL come from the germline V gene. Repertoires were generated with immunoSEQ multiplex PCR, while TCRdb's copy carries only in-frame clones and drops some. The data hold about 89,000 clones, with more than 65% observed a single time. This clonotype originated in a man in his 70s with COVID-19, enrolled during active disease. Sequenced sample: peripheral blood. The V gene is TRBV4-1, the J gene TRBJ2-2; D not resolved. DNA for the CDR3: TGCGCCAGCAGCCAAGGGGCCCAATCCACCGGGGAGCTGTTTTTT. Translating gives CASSQGAQSTGELFF.